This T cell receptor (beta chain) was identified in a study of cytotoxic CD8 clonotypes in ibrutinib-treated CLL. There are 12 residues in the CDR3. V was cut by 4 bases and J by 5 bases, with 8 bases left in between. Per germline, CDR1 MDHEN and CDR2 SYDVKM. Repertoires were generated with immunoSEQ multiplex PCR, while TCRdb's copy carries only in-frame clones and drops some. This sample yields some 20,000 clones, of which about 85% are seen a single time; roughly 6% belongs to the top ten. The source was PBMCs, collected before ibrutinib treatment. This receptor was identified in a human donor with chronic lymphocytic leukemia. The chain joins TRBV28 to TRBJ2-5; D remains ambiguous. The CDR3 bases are TGTGCCAGCAGTTCCAGTGGGGAGACCCAGTACTTC. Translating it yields CASSSSGETQYF.